This T cell receptor (beta chain) is drawn from a study of regulatory T cells in long-lasting Graves disease. This clonotype was seen many times. Sample time point: newly diagnosed GD, antithyroid drugs for less than 3 months. After RNA was extracted from PBMCs, the TCR library was made from it. The authors built TCR beta libraries using iRepertoire HTBI primers and Arm-PCR of CDR3 regions. Each CDR3 protein is one row after TCRdb ran MiXCR on the multiplex PCR reads. The sample consists of roughly 500,000 distinct CDR3 sequences, approximately 13% of them appearing once. These same data were also listed under a study on T cells in Graves' hyperthyroidism and ophthalmopathy.

The sequence was obtained from a young man with Graves disease. The sample in question was peripheral blood mononuclear cells (PBMCs), obtained at new diagnosis, from a patient treated with antithyroid drugs.

CDR3 in amino acids: CASSVGQYLNSPLHF. The CDR3 DNA is TGTGCCAGCAGTGTTGGACAGTACCTTAATTCACCCCTCCACTTT. This rearrangement joins TRBV27 to TRBJ1-6, with D tentatively TRBD1 (6 bases). This CDR3 has 15 residues. Germline values: CDR1 MNHEY, CDR2 SMNVEV (reference sequence). Trimming removed 5 bases at V and 6 bases at J, with 14 bases between.